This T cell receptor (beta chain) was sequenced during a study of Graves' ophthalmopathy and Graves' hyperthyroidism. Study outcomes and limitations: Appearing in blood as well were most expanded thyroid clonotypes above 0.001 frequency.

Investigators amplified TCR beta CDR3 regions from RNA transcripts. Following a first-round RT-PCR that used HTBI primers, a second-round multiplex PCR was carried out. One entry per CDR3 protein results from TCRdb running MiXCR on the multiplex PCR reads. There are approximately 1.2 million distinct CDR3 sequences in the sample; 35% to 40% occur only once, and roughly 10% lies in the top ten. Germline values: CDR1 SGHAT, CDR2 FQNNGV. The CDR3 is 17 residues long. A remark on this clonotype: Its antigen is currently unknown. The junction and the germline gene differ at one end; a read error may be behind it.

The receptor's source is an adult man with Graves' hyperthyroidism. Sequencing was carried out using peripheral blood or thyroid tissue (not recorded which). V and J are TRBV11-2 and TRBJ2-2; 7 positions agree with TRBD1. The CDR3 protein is CASSSKPGTANTGEPFF. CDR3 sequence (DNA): TGTGCCAGCAGCTCTAAACCCGGGACAGCGAACACCGGGGAGCCGTTTTTT.